This T cell receptor (beta chain) was found in a study of control samples from healthy donors and cancer patients. The CDR3 length is 11 residues. Germline V gives CDR1 DFQATT, CDR2 SNEGSKA (reference sequence). V was cut by 6 bases and J by 1 base, with 7 bases left in between. The method was immunoSEQ multiplex PCR; TCRdb's version includes in-frame clones alone and lacks a portion of them. The sample carries about 130,000 clones, approximately 92% recorded once. The rearrangement links TRBV20-1 to TRBJ2-7, with D hard to call. Specimen: blood. The source of this sequence is a woman aged 45-59 years in good health. The CDR3 region has the DNA TGCAGTGCGACATATTCCTACGAGCAGTACTTC. It specifies CSATYSYEQYF.